The TCR beta chain under discussion was sequenced for a study of T cell clones after liver transplantation. Overall study context: Post-transplant blood was tracked for graft-donor-reactive T cell clones identified in a pre-transplant mixed lymphocyte reaction. At least one year of complete immunosuppression withdrawal without enzymes over twice normal defined tolerance. Timepoints were pre-transplant, pre-withdrawal, and after withdrawal was completed or failed. The study, taken as a whole, reports: In most of the 8 subjects, circulating graft-donor-reactive CD4 TCRbeta sequences fell significantly after transplant.

For this clone: Its target is unknown.

The CDR3 has 13 residues. The ends were cut back, 5 bases at V and 4 bases at J, with 8 bases in the middle. Germline CDR1 SGHVS, CDR2 FNYEAQ. Produced via immunoSEQ multiplex PCR; TCRdb's table is partial and in-frame only. The sample has around 26,000 clones; approximately 68% are singletons. The receptor comes from a human donor who received a liver transplant. The chain carries TRBV7-6 and TRBJ2-2, with unresolved D. The sample was CD4+ T cells from blood, taken before liver transplant. The CDR3 loop reads CASSLRSTGELFF. DNA of the CDR3: TGTGCCAGCAGCCTCAGGAGCACCGGGGAGCTGTTTTTT.